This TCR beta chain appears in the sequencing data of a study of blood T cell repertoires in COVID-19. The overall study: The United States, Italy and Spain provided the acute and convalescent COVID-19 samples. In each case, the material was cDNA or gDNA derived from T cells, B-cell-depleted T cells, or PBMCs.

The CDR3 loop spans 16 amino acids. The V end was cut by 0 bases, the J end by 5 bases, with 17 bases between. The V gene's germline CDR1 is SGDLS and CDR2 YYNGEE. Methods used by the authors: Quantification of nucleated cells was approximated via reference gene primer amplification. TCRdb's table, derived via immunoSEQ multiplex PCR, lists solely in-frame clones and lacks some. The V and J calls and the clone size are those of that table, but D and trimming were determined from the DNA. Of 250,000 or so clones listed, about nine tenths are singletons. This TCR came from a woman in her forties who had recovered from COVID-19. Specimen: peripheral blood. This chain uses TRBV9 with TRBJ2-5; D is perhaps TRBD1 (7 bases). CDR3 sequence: CASSVANRGLRETQYF. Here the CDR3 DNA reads TGTGCCAGCAGCGTAGCTAACAGGGGACTTCGGGAGACCCAGTACTTC.